The T cell receptor (beta chain) under discussion was sequenced for a study of T-cell memory formation after mild COVID-19. TCRdb re-analysed the 5' RACE reads in MiXCR, keeping a single row per CDR3 protein. The table records 150,000 or so distinct CDR3 sequences, around 15% of them present only once. Concerning this clonotype itself: Its antigen is not identified.

Points from the study as a whole: Pre-infection memory showed some responding clones, and this suggested that cross-reactive memory joined.

This CDR3 contains 16 residues. Trimming cost V 0 bases and J 7 bases; bases outside gene matches: 9. Germline V gives CDR1 SGHKS, CDR2 YYEKEE (reference sequence). The sample comprised PBMCs or a T cell subset sorted from them (not recorded which). This receptor was identified in an adult woman who had mild COVID-19 (a few samples of this study predate the infection). Cell type and time point are not known. The chain combines TRBV5-5 with TRBJ2-4; 8 positions agree with TRBD1. This CDR3 is CASSLGAGQALNIQYF. DNA of the CDR3: TGTGCCAGCAGCTTGGGGGCGGGACAGGCGCTGAACATTCAGTACTTC.